What follows are 16 T cell receptor beta chains derived from one specimen sequenced in a study of shared clonotypes between healthy human individuals. TCRdb's copy holds only in-frame clones and misses some; the assay was immunoSEQ multiplex PCR. Of about 2 million clones in the sample, about 95% are singletons; the top ten hold 0.13%. The sequencing input was naive CD4+ T cells sorted from blood. Described subset: CD45RA+ positively selected. The receptor source for this set is a man between 18 and 29 years old in good health.

The chain links TRBV5-1 to TRBJ2-1; D not resolved. This CDR3 comprises 11 residues. Trimming stripped 6 bases from V and 9 bases from J, with 10 bases between. CDR1 and CDR2 from the germline V gene are SGHRS and YFSETQ. DNA of the CDR3: TGCGCCAGCAAGCAAGAAGGTGAGCAGTTCTTC. Translation gives CASKQEGEQFF.

The V and J genes are TRBV5-1 and TRBJ2-3, with no clear D. The CDR3 totals 15 residues. From germline, CDR1 is SGHRS and CDR2 YFSETQ. The V end lost 0 bases, the J end lost 6 bases, and 14 bases lay between the germline ends. CDR3 nucleotides: TGCGCCAGCAGCTTGGAGGTTGCGGTCGCGGATACGCAGTATTTT. Its protein product is CASSLEVAVADTQYF. Combining the CDR3 with reference TRBV5-1 and TRBJ2-3 gives the whole variable domain KAGVTQTPRYLIKTRGQQVTLSCSPISGHRSVSWYQQTPGQGLQFLFEYFSETQRNKGNFPGRFSGRQFSNSRSEMNVSTLELGDSALYLCASSLEVAVADTQYFGPGTRLTVL.

V and J are TRBV5-4 and TRBJ1-1; TRBD1 matches 8 bases. Germline trimming cut 4 bases from V and 3 bases from J; bases unmatched to any gene: 5. CDR1 and CDR2 (germline): SGHNT, YYREEE (reference sequence). The CDR3 consists of 14 residues. CDR3 protein: CASSVTGVDTEAFF. The CDR3 DNA is TGTGCCAGCAGCGTGACAGGGGTAGACACTGAAGCTTTCTTT.

The chain employs TRBV5-1 and TRBJ1-1; TRBD1 matches 7 bases. CDR1 is SGHRS, CDR2 YFSETQ, per germline. The CDR3 spans 13 residues. V dropped 4 bases and J dropped 10; count of bases not matched to a gene: 10. CDR3 in amino acids: CASSVRQGGLAFF. CDR3 DNA sequence: TGCGCCAGCAGCGTCAGACAGGGTGGTCTAGCTTTCTTT.

This clone was detected only a few times. The chain employs TRBV13 and TRBJ2-7; TRBD2 agrees at 7 bases. The V gene end was trimmed by 1 base and the J gene end by 5 bases; junction bases not matched to a gene: 5. Germline CDR1 reads PRHDT; CDR2 reads FYEKMQ (reference sequence). The CDR3 is made up of 14 amino acids. The CDR3: CASSLVVAGHEQYF. The DNA of the CDR3 is TGTGCCAGCAGCTTAGTAGTAGCGGGCCACGAGCAGTACTTC. The variable domain in full, with the rest retrieved from reference TRBV13 and TRBJ2-7, is AAGVIQSPRHLIKEKRETATLKCYPIPRHDTVYWYQQGPGQDPQFLISFYEKMQSDKGSIPDRFSAQQFSDYHSELNMSSLELGDSALYFCASSLVVAGHEQYFGPGTRLTVT.

The gene calls are TRBV29-1 and TRBJ2-5; D not certain. V lost 4 bases and J 0 bases, leaving 9 bases between the germline ends. CDR3 size: 13 residues. Germline V CDR1 and CDR2: SQVTM, ANQGSEA. For the CDR3, the DNA is TGCAGCGTTGGAGGCAGCGACCAAGAGACCCAGTACTTC. The encoded protein is CSVGGSDQETQYF.

The chain links TRBV19 to TRBJ2-6; D not certain. The length of the CDR3 is 14 residues. Germline lookup yields CDR1 LNHDA and CDR2 SQIVND (reference sequence). The CDR3 region is CASTRDSGANVLTF. The CDR3 DNA follows: TGTGCTTCGACAAGGGACTCTGGGGCCAACGTCCTGACTTTC.

The chain uses TRBV6-1 and TRBJ1-5; weak D call: TRBD1 (6 bases). CDR1 and CDR2 from the germline V gene are MNHNS and SASEGT. V lost 7 bases and J 3 bases, leaving 16 bases between the germline ends. CDR3 length: 15 residues. The CDR3 DNA reads TGTGCCAGCACCGACGGGGGCAGGGTCAATCAGCCCCAGCATTTT. Translated, it gives CASTDGGRVNQPQHF.

The chain is built from TRBV5-1 and TRBJ2-2; TRBD1 aligns across 8 bases. J lost 4 bases, V lost 4 bases, and 3 bases had no gene match. CDR3 length: 14 amino acids. Germline V CDR1 and CDR2: SGHRS, YFSETQ. The chain's CDR3 is CASSGDRSTGELFF. Written as DNA, the CDR3 is TGCGCCAGCAGCGGGGACAGGAGCACCGGGGAGCTGTTTTTT.

The chain has TRBV9 and TRBJ2-3; TRBD2 agrees at 11 bases. CDR3 size: 18 residues. In germline, CDR1 is SGDLS, CDR2 YYNGEE. The V segment lost 3 bases and the J segment 0 bases; nucleotides outside the gene matches: 9. CDR3 in amino acids: CASSETSGIWTSTDTQYF. The CDR3 region has the DNA TGTGCCAGCAGCGAGACTAGCGGGATTTGGACTAGCACAGATACGCAGTATTTT.

V is TRBV7-2 and J is TRBJ1-1; D call uncertain. CDR1 is SGHTA and CDR2 is FQGNSA in the germline V gene. V was cut by 5 bases and J by 3 bases, with 7 bases left in between. The CDR3 is 12 residues long. As DNA, the CDR3 is TGTGCCAGCAGCCGAATTGACACTGAAGCTTTCTTT. This codes for CASSRIDTEAFF.

This chain joins TRBV10-2 and TRBJ2-3; no clear D. V lost 4 bases and J lost 1, with 12 bases in between. Germline V lookup: CDR1 WSHSY, CDR2 SAAADI. This CDR3 is 15 amino acids long. The CDR3 reads CASSVPSKGTDTQYF. The CDR3 DNA sequence: TGCGCCAGCAGTGTCCCCAGCAAGGGCACAGATACGCAGTATTTT.

This clone appeared once. V gene TRBV7-9 combines with J gene TRBJ2-7, with 9 bases identical to TRBD2. Germline CDR1 is SEHNR and CDR2 is FQNEAQ (reference sequence). V shed 5 bases and J 3 bases; nucleotides not matched to a gene: 8. The CDR3 length is 15 residues. CDR3 in amino acids: CASSAILAGVYEQYF. The DNA for the CDR3 is TGTGCCAGCAGCGCAATCTTAGCGGGAGTCTACGAGCAGTACTTC.

The chain employs TRBV5-5 and TRBJ1-2; TRBD1 might be the D (5 bases). CDR3 length equals 13 residues. Germline values: CDR1 SGHKS, CDR2 YYEKEE (reference sequence). With 0 bases removed from V and 5 bases from J, the gap between germline ends came to 8 bases. The CDR3 DNA reads TGTGCCAGCAGCTTGGTGGCAGGGTATGGCTACACCTTC. It translates to CASSLVAGYGYTF. The full variable domain, with the rest looked up from reference TRBV5-5 and TRBJ1-2, is DAGVTQSPTHLIKTRGQQVTLRCSPISGHKSVSWYQQVLGQGPQFIFQYYEKEERGRGNFPDRFSARQFPNYSSELNVNALLLGDSALYLCASSLVAGYGYTFGSGTRLTVV.

The chain couples TRBV2 to TRBJ2-1; 8 bases agree with TRBD1. Losses at the gene ends were 7 bases for V and 6 bases for J; bases not matched to a gene: 11. This CDR3 region has 15 residues. The germline V gene encodes CDR1 SNHLY and CDR2 FYNNEI. The CDR3 nucleotides read TGTGCCAGCACCGTGGGACAGGTCGGTCTCAATGAGCAGTTCTTC. It translates to CASTVGQVGLNEQFF.

The rearrangement links TRBV4-1 to TRBJ1-4, with TRBD1 identical over 7 bases. V lost 2 bases to trimming and J lost 3 bases; unmatched junction nucleotides: 3. CDR1 is MGHRA, CDR2 YSYEKL, per germline. The CDR3 totals 15 residues. The CDR3 spells CASSQIGTANEKLFF. The CDR3 nucleotides read TGCGCCAGCAGCCAAATCGGGACAGCTAATGAAAAACTGTTTTTT.